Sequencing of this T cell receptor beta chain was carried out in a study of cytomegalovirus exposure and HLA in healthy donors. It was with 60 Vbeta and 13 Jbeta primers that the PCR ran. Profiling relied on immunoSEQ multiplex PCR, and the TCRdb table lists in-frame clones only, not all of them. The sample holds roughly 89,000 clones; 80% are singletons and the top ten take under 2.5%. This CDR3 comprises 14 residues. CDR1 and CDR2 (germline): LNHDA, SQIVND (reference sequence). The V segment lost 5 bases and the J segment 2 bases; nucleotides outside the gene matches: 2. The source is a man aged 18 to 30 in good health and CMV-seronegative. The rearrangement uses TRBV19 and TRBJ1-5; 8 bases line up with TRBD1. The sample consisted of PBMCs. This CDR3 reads CASSSTGGNQPQHF. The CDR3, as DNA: TGTGCCAGTAGTTCGACAGGGGGCAATCAGCCCCAGCATTTT.